Below, 28 T cell receptor beta chains from the same sample are listed, as sequenced in a study of cytomegalovirus exposure and HLA in healthy donors. This PCR relied on a set of 60 Vbeta primers and 13 Jbeta primers. Sequenced by immunoSEQ multiplex PCR; TCRdb stores in-frame clones only, minus some. Here the sample spans 95,000 to 100,000 clones, roughly 80% being singletons. Sequences were obtained from PBMCs. Receptor source: a man between 60 and 75 years old in good health and CMV-seropositive.

The chain carries TRBV19 and TRBJ1-2; TRBD1 matches 8 bases. The CDR3 has 13 amino acids. CDR1 and CDR2 (germline): LNHDA, SQIVND (reference sequence). The V and J ends lost 10 bases and 4 bases, in that order; junction bases with no gene match: 8. In DNA form, the CDR3 reads TGTGCCACCCGTCGGGACAGGACCTATGGCTACACCTTC. As protein: CATRRDRTYGYTF.

The chain carries TRBV30 and TRBJ1-2; D is unresolved. The V gene lost 0 bases and the J gene lost 9 bases, with 11 bases spanning the gap. Germline V gene sequence: CDR1 GTSNPN, CDR2 SVGIG (reference sequence). The CDR3 spans 12 residues. The CDR3, as DNA: TGTGCCTGGAGTGTACGTCAGATGAGCTACACCTTC. Residues: CAWSVRQMSYTF.

The chain couples TRBV14 to TRBJ1-2, with 8 positions matching TRBD1. Germline-derived CDR1 and CDR2 are SGHDN and FVKESK. With 4 bases clipped from V and 2 bases from J, the junction kept 6 bases outside the gene matches. The CDR3 is 15 residues long. CDR3 in amino acids: CASSLRTGSNYGYTF. In nucleotides, the CDR3 is TGTGCCAGCAGCCTCAGGACAGGGTCGAACTATGGCTACACCTTC.

The chain uses TRBV5-6 and TRBJ2-7; D perhaps matches TRBD2 (5 bases). Trimming left V 4 bases short and J 0 bases short, with 14 bases between. This CDR3 region has 15 residues. CDR1 and CDR2 (germline): SGHDT, YYEEEE. The CDR3 DNA reads TGTGCCAGCAGCCCACTGGGTGGGAGCTCCTACGAGCAGTACTTC. Protein sequence: CASSPLGGSSYEQYF.

The chain combines TRBV7-3 with TRBJ2-2, with TRBD1 matching over 7 bases. V trimming: 5 bases; J trimming: 5 bases; junction bases outside the gene matches: 8. Germline CDR1 is SGHTA and CDR2 is FQGTGA. CDR3 size: 15 residues. The CDR3 sequence: CASSATGAGTGELFF. DNA of the CDR3: TGTGCCAGCAGCGCCACAGGGGCGGGTACCGGGGAGCTGTTTTTT.

The chain joins TRBV5-6 to TRBJ2-1; D is unclear. The CDR3 length is 11 residues. V lost 6 bases to trimming and J lost 2 bases, with 3 bases between them. CDR1 SGHDT and CDR2 YYEEEE come from the germline V gene. The CDR3 region has the DNA TGTGCCAGCACAACCTACAATGAGCAGTTCTTC. Amino acids: CASTTYNEQFF. The variable domain in full, with the rest retrieved from reference TRBV5-6 and TRBJ2-1, is DAGVTQSPTHLIKTRGQQVTLRCSPKSGHDTVSWYQQALGQGPQFIFQYYEEEERQRGNFPDRFSGHQFPNYSSELNVNALLLGDSALYLCASTTYNEQFFGPGTRLTVL.

The chain is built from TRBV29-1 and TRBJ2-5; D remains unclear. There are 12 residues in the CDR3. CDR1 is SQVTM, CDR2 ANQGSEA, per germline. Between the trimmed V and J ends, which lost 3 bases and 0 bases, there was a span of 5 bases. The CDR3, as DNA: TGCAGCGTTGATCTGTACCAAGAGACCCAGTACTTC. This encodes CSVDLYQETQYF. Drawing the rest from reference TRBV29-1 and TRBJ2-5, the complete variable domain is SAVISQKPSRDICQRGTSLTIQCQVDSQVTMMFWYRQQPGQSLTLIATANQGSEATYESGFVIDKFPISRPNLTFSTLTVSNMSPEDSSIYLCSVDLYQETQYFGPGTRLLVL.

V is TRBV6-6 and J is TRBJ1-5; 7 positions match TRBD1. The V segment lost 1 base and the J segment 6 bases; nucleotides outside the gene matches: 6. Per the germline V gene, CDR1 is MNHNY and CDR2 is SVGAGI (reference sequence). The CDR3 spans 15 residues. CDR3 sequence: CASSYLQGIGQPQHF. CDR3 DNA sequence: TGTGCCAGCAGTTACTTACAGGGGATAGGTCAGCCCCAGCATTTT.

This clone was observed a few times. The chain links TRBV10-3 to TRBJ2-3, with 7 bases fitting TRBD2. Germline loops: CDR1 ENHRY, CDR2 SYGVKD. CDR3 length equals 17 residues. V shed 10 bases, J shed 5 bases, and the junction held 21 bases outside the gene matches. CDR3 region: CATRSSPGLSVEDTQYF. The DNA for the CDR3 is TGTGCCACCAGGAGTTCTCCGGGACTATCGGTGGAAGATACGCAGTATTTT.

The chain links TRBV28 to TRBJ2-4, with D tentatively TRBD2 (5 bases). The germline V gene has CDR1 MDHEN and CDR2 SYDVKM. The CDR3 loop spans 16 amino acids. Trimming shortened V by 5 bases and J by 8 bases, and 22 bases separated the two germline ends. The CDR3 bases are TGTGCCAGCAGTCCCCACCTAGCAGGCACTGGATACATTCAGTACTTC. Amino acid sequence: CASSPHLAGTGYIQYF.

The gene calls are TRBV30 and TRBJ2-5, with D tentatively TRBD2 (6 bases). CDR3 length equals 15 residues. Trimming took 3 bases from V and 4 from J, leaving 18 bases between them. Germline assignment: CDR1 GTSNPN and CDR2 SVGIG (reference sequence). CDR3 amino acids: CAWSPPGVNRETQYF. CDR3 sequence (DNA): TGTGCCTGGAGCCCCCCGGGAGTAAATCGAGAGACCCAGTACTTC.

The chain employs TRBV7-2 and TRBJ2-3; 9 nucleotides agree with TRBD2. There are 15 residues in the CDR3. Unmatched junction bases numbered 4, after V lost 1 base and J lost 5 bases. Per the germline V gene, CDR1 is SGHTA and CDR2 is FQGNSA. The CDR3 reads CASSLGSSGGDTQYF. The DNA of the CDR3 is TGTGCCAGCAGCTTAGGAAGTAGCGGGGGAGATACGCAGTATTTT.

The chain joins TRBV27 to TRBJ2-5; weak D call: TRBD2 (5 bases). Germline CDR1 MNHEY, CDR2 SMNVEV (reference sequence). V dropped 3 bases and J dropped 5 bases, with 10 bases sitting between them. This CDR3 spans 13 amino acids. The CDR3 DNA follows: TGTGCCAGCAGTTTGGAGGTGGGCGAGACCCAGTACTTC. It yields the protein CASSLEVGETQYF.

V usage is TRBV19 and J usage is TRBJ2-1; 7 nucleotides match TRBD2. From germline, CDR1 is LNHDA and CDR2 SQIVND (reference sequence). The CDR3 spans 15 residues. Trimming took 1 base from V and 4 from J; bases not matched to a gene: 4. CDR3 in DNA: TGTGCCAGTAGTATAGGGACGGGGGGATACAATGAGCAGTTCTTC. Translated, it gives CASSIGTGGYNEQFF.

The CDR3 nucleotides read TGTGCCAGCAGCTTAGGACCCCCAGGGGGTTTGAACACTGAAGCTTTCTTT. It yields the protein CASSLGPPGGLNTEAFF. The V and J genes are TRBV7-2 and TRBJ1-1; 7 nucleotides match TRBD1. CDR1 and CDR2 from the germline V gene are SGHTA and FQGNSA. V lost 1 base, J lost 0 bases, and 8 bases stayed unmatched. The length of the CDR3 is 17 residues.

This sequence joins TRBV7-9 and TRBJ2-7; 11 bases align to TRBD2. The CDR3 has 15 residues. The V gene's germline CDR1 is SEHNR and CDR2 FQNEAQ (reference sequence). The junction had 8 bases not matched to a gene; V was cut back by 3 bases and J by 7 bases. The CDR3 region is CASSFSGGVLMEQYF. The CDR3 coding sequence is TGTGCCAGCAGCTTTAGCGGGGGGGTTCTAATGGAGCAGTACTTC.

This clone has more than one count but fewer than ten. V is TRBV2 and J is TRBJ2-2, with 7 nucleotides matching TRBD1. Germline CDR1 SNHLY, CDR2 FYNNEI. The CDR3 covers 15 residues. The V segment lost 6 bases and the J segment 6 bases; nucleotides outside the gene matches: 10. The CDR3 reads CASRNHRGSAGELFF. The CDR3 DNA reads as TGTGCCAGCAGAAACCACAGGGGCTCGGCCGGGGAGCTGTTTTTT.

This chain joins TRBV6-6 and TRBJ1-2, with 8 nucleotides matching TRBD1. There are 14 residues in the CDR3. Germline CDR1 reads MNHNY; CDR2 reads SVGAGI (reference sequence). Losses at the gene ends were 5 bases for V and 8 bases for J; bases not matched to a gene: 10. This CDR3 is CASSVPGGARGYTF. DNA of the CDR3: TGTGCCAGCAGTGTCCCAGGGGGCGCGCGGGGCTACACCTTC.

This chain uses TRBV1 with TRBJ2-3; TRBD2, the table's D call, lacks a check against the DNA. TRBV1 is designated a pseudogene. This CDR3 region has 19 residues. The CDR3 loop reads CTSSQHISRSGGNTDTQYF. CDR3 nucleotides: TGCACCAGCAGCCAACACATCTCGCGAAGCGGGGGGAACACAGATACGCAGTATTTT.

The genes are TRBV19 and TRBJ2-7; D gene unclear. This CDR3 spans 12 amino acids. Germline V gives CDR1 LNHDA, CDR2 SQIVND (reference sequence). V was clipped by 3 bases and J by 6 bases, with 9 bases between them. CDR3 sequence: CASSIGGTEQYF. CDR3 coding DNA: TGTGCCAGTAGTATTGGCGGAACCGAGCAGTACTTC. Full variable domain (rest looked up from reference TRBV19 and TRBJ2-7): DGGITQSPKYLFRKEGQNVTLSCEQNLNHDAMYWYRQDPGQGLRLIYYSQIVNDFQKGDIAEGYSVSREKKESFPLTVTSAQKNPTAFYLCASSIGGTEQYFGPGTRLTVT.

The V call is TRBV5-1, the J call TRBJ1-2, with D uncertain. V shed 3 bases and J shed 1 base, with 13 bases lying between them. This CDR3 is built from 15 residues. The germline gives CDR1 SGHRS, CDR2 YFSETQ. The CDR3 protein is CASSWGAGDNYGYTF. CDR3 bases: TGCGCCAGCAGCTGGGGAGCAGGCGATAACTATGGCTACACCTTC.

The chain joins TRBV19 to TRBJ2-7, with 7 bases matching TRBD1. Germline V CDR1 and CDR2: LNHDA, SQIVND (reference sequence). V lost 3 bases, J lost 2 bases, and 28 bases stayed unmatched. The CDR3 covers 22 residues. The CDR3 region is CASSIQVPVTTGVTLTTYEQYF. The CDR3, as DNA: TGTGCCAGTAGTATCCAGGTCCCCGTCACCACAGGGGTCACCTTAACTACCTACGAGCAGTACTTC.

The chain employs TRBV11-3 and TRBJ1-1; D might be TRBD1 (6 bases). Trimming removed 4 bases from V and 5 bases from J, with 8 bases in between. Germline CDR1 SGHNT, CDR2 YENEEA. The CDR3 is made up of 12 amino acids. This CDR3 is CASSSQGTEAFF. The CDR3, as DNA: TGTGCCAGCAGCTCCCAGGGGACTGAAGCTTTCTTT.

V is TRBV27 and J is TRBJ1-2; 7 nucleotides agree with TRBD1. J gave up 0 bases and V 5 bases, and 9 bases lay outside the gene matches. The CDR3 is 16 amino acids. Germline loops: CDR1 MNHEY, CDR2 SMNVEV (reference sequence). As DNA, the CDR3 is TGTGCCAGCAGTCCCCTGGACAGGCCCACTAACTATGGCTACACCTTC. Its translation is CASSPLDRPTNYGYTF.

V usage is TRBV14 and J usage is TRBJ2-1; 8 nucleotides match TRBD2. With 2 bases clipped from V and 7 bases from J, the junction kept 4 bases outside the gene matches. The V gene's germline CDR1 is SGHDN and CDR2 FVKESK. CDR3 length: 14 amino acids. CDR3 bases: TGTGCCAGCAGCCAACTCGGGACTAGAAATGAGCAGTTCTTC. Amino acid sequence: CASSQLGTRNEQFF.

The V call is TRBV29-1, the J call TRBJ2-5; D gene unclear. CDR1 and CDR2 from the germline V gene are SQVTM and ANQGSEA. This CDR3 comprises 13 residues. Trimming took off 4 bases at V and 11 bases at J, with 20 bases between the two ends. Written as DNA, the CDR3 is TGCAGCGTTGTACGTCCCCCCATAGCAGAGCAGTACTTC. This encodes CSVVRPPIAEQYF.

V is TRBV2 and J is TRBJ1-1; a weak D match, TRBD1 (6 bases). V gave up 8 bases and J gave up 3 bases, with 19 bases separating them. CDR3 size: 15 residues. The germline gives CDR1 SNHLY, CDR2 FYNNEI. The chain's CDR3 is CASAREGVRDTEAFF. DNA for the CDR3: TGTGCCAGCGCCCGGGAGGGGGTTCGGGACACTGAAGCTTTCTTT.

The chain couples TRBV4-3 to TRBJ1-2; the match to TRBD1 covers 8 bases. From germline, CDR1 is LGHNA and CDR2 YSLEER. CDR3 size: 12 residues. V gave up 4 bases and J gave up 6 bases; unmatched junction bases: 1. This chain's CDR3 is CASSLTGDGYTF. The CDR3 coding sequence is TGCGCCAGCAGCCTGACAGGGGATGGCTACACCTTC.